The next 11 T cell receptor beta chains were all read from a single sample in a study of spatial heterogeneity in lung cancer. From the 5' RACE reads, TCRdb called clonotypes with MiXCR, one entry per CDR3 protein. This sample has more than 80,000 distinct CDR3 sequences, with more than 10% found just once. The sample's time point: sample taken at primary tumor resection. TCRs were sequenced from unsorted whole RNA of tumor, nontumor lung or PBMC. The input for sequencing was PBMCs, taken at surgery. These TCRs come from a male donor with early-stage non-small cell lung cancer.

The rearrangement uses TRBV10-3 and TRBJ1-1; a possible D gene is TRBD1 (6 bases). In germline, CDR1 is ENHRY, CDR2 SYGVKD. The CDR3 spans 13 residues. Trimming stripped 3 bases from V and 3 bases from J, with 8 bases between. CDR3 in DNA: TGTGCCATCAGTGAAAACAGGGACACTGAAGCTTTCTTT. Translation: CAISENRDTEAFF.

The chain has TRBV12-3 or TRBV12-4 and TRBJ2-7, with D possibly being TRBD1 (5 bases). Trimming took 6 bases from V and 7 from J, leaving 16 bases between them. CDR3 length: 13 amino acids. The CDR3 spells CASSYLGQSEQYF. The CDR3 nucleotides are TGTGCCAGCAGCTACCTCGGACAATCGGAGCAGTACTTC.

This clonotype was seen a few times. The genes are TRBV6-6 and TRBJ1-4; 9 nucleotides align to TRBD1. Germline V gene sequence: CDR1 MNHNY, CDR2 SVGAGI (reference sequence). This CDR3 has 15 amino acids. V lost 0 bases, J lost 8 bases, and 4 bases stayed unmatched. CDR3 loop: CASSYSGQGIEKLFF. The CDR3, as DNA: TGTGCCAGCAGTTACTCCGGACAGGGGATCGAAAAACTGTTTTTT.

This clonotype was found a few times. The chain employs TRBV18 and TRBJ1-1, with D unresolved. This CDR3 region has 14 residues. The germline V and J ends were trimmed by 5 bases and 1 base, with 11 bases remaining between them. Germline V gene data show CDR1 as KGHSH and CDR2 as LQKENI. CDR3: CASSSTLPNTEAFF. DNA for the CDR3: TGTGCCAGCTCATCGACTCTACCGAACACTGAAGCTTTCTTT. Combining the CDR3 with reference TRBV18 and TRBJ1-1 gives the whole variable domain NAGVMQNPRHLVRRRGQEARLRCSPMKGHSHVYWYRQLPEEGLKFMVYLQKENIIDESGMPKERFSAEFPKEGPSILRIQQVVRGDSAAYFCASSSTLPNTEAFFGQGTRLTVV.

This clonotype was seen only a few times. V is TRBV27 and J is TRBJ2-5; 9 bases align to TRBD2. Germline CDR1 MNHEY, CDR2 SMNVEV (reference sequence). V shed 5 bases and J 2 bases; nucleotides not matched to a gene: 9. The CDR3 spans 16 residues. The CDR3 DNA reads TGTGCCAGCAGTGCTGTCCTCCTAGCGGGACAAGAGACCCAGTACTTC. Its protein product is CASSAVLLAGQETQYF.

The chain combines TRBV28 with TRBJ2-3; TRBD2 might be the D (6 bases). Germline-derived CDR1 and CDR2 are MDHEN and SYDVKM. Trimming removed 2 bases from V and 5 bases from J, with 14 bases in between. The CDR3 contains 15 residues. The CDR3 bases are TGTGCCAGCAGTTTAAACGAGGGACTGGTAGATACGCAGTATTTT. Its protein is CASSLNEGLVDTQYF.

Points on this clonotype: One end of the junction varies from germline; a read error may be responsible. This rearrangement joins TRBV5-1 to TRBJ2-6, with TRBD1 as a possible D gene (5 bases). This CDR3 has 15 amino acids. Germline lookup yields CDR1 SGHRS and CDR2 YFSETQ. This CDR3 is CASATGPSGANVLIF. The CDR3 nucleotides read TGCGCCAGCGCAACGGGCCCCTCTGGGGCCAACGTCCTGATTTTC.

The chain is built from TRBV20-1 and TRBJ2-7, with 9 nucleotides matching TRBD1. Unmatched junction bases numbered 9, after V lost 0 bases and J lost 6 bases. CDR1 and CDR2 (germline): DFQATT, SNEGSKA (reference sequence). The CDR3 covers 15 residues. The CDR3 DNA reads TGCAGTGCTAGAGACGGACAGGGGCGTCCGGGCGAGCAGTACTTC. Its translation is CSARDGQGRPGEQYF.

The chain recombines TRBV6-6 with TRBJ1-4, with D uncertain. Trimming pared 5 bases from V and 5 bases from J, leaving 9 bases between. Looked up from germline, CDR1 is MNHNY and CDR2 is SVGAGI (reference sequence). The CDR3 has 13 residues. The CDR3 nucleotides are TGTGCCAGCAGTCAAACAAGAAATGAAAAACTGTTTTTT. It is translated as CASSQTRNEKLFF.

This clonotype was counted only a few times. The chain combines TRBV5-1 with TRBJ2-5; 7 bases agree with TRBD2. Per the germline V gene, CDR1 is SGHRS and CDR2 is YFSETQ. The CDR3 has 16 amino acids. After removal of 2 bases from V and 5 bases from J, the junction contained 12 bases not matched to a gene. CDR3 amino acids: CASSFSPPGGGETQYF. CDR3 nucleotide sequence: TGCGCCAGCAGCTTTTCCCCCCCCGGGGGAGGGGAGACCCAGTACTTC.

This clonotype was observed a few times. The chain's CDR3 is CASSLDTGGAFGQFF. DNA for the CDR3: TGCGCCAGCAGCTTGGATACGGGAGGAGCTTTTGGGCAGTTCTTC. This chain connects TRBV5-1 to TRBJ2-1; 7 bases are shared with TRBD2. Germline V gene data show CDR1 as SGHRS and CDR2 as YFSETQ. This CDR3 region has 15 residues. V shed 0 bases and J 12 bases; nucleotides not matched to a gene: 12. The variable domain in full, with the rest retrieved from reference TRBV5-1 and TRBJ2-1, is KAGVTQTPRYLIKTRGQQVTLSCSPISGHRSVSWYQQTPGQGLQFLFEYFSETQRNKGNFPGRFSGRQFSNSRSEMNVSTLELGDSALYLCASSLDTGGAFGQFFGPGTRLTVL.